This record covers a single T cell receptor (beta chain). Antigen specificity is unknown. Germline lookup yields CDR1 SGHDT and CDR2 YYEEEE. V was trimmed by 4 bases and J by 6 bases, leaving 18 bases between them. The CDR3 consists of 15 residues. A sample-barcoded 5' primer and a J-beta primer mix were used in a second PCR of about 7 to 12 cycles. Each CDR3 protein gets one entry after TCRdb re-called the 5' RACE reads with MiXCR. The sample records under 1,000,000 distinct CDR3 sequences, approximately 35% being singletons. This record comes from a study of blood T cells in healthy people across ages. Per sample, a minimum of 6.5 million PBMCs were isolated. Study-wide points: Across samples, TCR beta diversity tracked strongly with naive T cell percentage. PBMCs left unsorted prevented a conclusive naive versus antigen-experienced comparison.

The sample was blood. V usage is TRBV5-6 and J usage is TRBJ2-3, with a possible D match to TRBD2 (6 bases). The origin of this receptor is a man between 18 and 35 years old in good health. The CDR3 loop is CASSHGTLKTDTQYF. The CDR3 DNA reads as TGTGCCAGCAGCCACGGGACTCTTAAGACGGATACGCAGTATTTT. The complete variable domain, with remaining parts taken from reference TRBV5-6 and TRBJ2-3, reads DAGVTQSPTHLIKTRGQQVTLRCSPKSGHDTVSWYQQALGQGPQFIFQYYEEEERQRGNFPDRFSGHQFPNYSSELNVNALLLGDSALYLCASSHGTLKTDTQYFGPGTRLTVL.